Described below is a single TCR beta chain sequence and its context. The sample comes from a study of blood T cell repertoires in COVID-19. Study-wide background: Sources were T cells, B-cell-depleted T cells, or PBMCs; the material itself was cDNA or gDNA.

Repertoires were generated with immunoSEQ multiplex PCR, while TCRdb's copy carries only in-frame clones and drops some. The table records over 150,000 clones, 75% to 90% of them present only once. Germline-derived CDR1 and CDR2 are SGHDT and YYEEEE. This CDR3 spans 13 amino acids. Trimming cost V 4 bases and J 8 bases; bases outside gene matches: 6. The V and J genes are TRBV5-6 and TRBJ1-2; 9 nucleotides match TRBD1. The sample was peripheral blood. This receptor was obtained from a man younger than 40 with acute or convalescent COVID-19. In DNA form, the CDR3 reads TGTGCCAGCAGCCAGGACAGGGGTTGGGGCTACACCTTC. Protein: CASSQDRGWGYTF.